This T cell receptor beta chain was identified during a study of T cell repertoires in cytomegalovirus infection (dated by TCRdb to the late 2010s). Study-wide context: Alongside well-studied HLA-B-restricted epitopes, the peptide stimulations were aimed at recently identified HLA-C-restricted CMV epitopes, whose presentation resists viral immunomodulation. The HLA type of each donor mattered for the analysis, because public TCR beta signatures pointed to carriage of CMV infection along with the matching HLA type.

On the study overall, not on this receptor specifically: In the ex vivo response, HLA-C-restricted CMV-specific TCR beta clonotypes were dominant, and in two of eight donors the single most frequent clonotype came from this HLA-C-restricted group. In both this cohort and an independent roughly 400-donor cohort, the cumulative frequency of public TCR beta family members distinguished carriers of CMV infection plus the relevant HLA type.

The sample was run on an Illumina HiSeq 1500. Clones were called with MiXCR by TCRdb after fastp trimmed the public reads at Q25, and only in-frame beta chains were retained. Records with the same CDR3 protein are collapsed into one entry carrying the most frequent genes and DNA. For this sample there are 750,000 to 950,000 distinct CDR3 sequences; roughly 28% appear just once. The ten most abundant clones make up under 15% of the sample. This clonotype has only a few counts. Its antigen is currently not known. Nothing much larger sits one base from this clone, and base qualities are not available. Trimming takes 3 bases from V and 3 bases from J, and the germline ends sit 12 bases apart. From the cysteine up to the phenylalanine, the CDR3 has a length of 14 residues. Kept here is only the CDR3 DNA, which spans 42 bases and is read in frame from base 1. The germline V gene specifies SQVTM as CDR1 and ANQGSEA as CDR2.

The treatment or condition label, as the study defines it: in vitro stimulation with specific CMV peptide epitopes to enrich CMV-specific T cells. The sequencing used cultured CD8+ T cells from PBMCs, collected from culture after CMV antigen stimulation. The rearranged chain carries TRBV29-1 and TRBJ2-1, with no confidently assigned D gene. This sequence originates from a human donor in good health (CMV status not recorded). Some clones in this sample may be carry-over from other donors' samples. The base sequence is TGCAGCGTTGATGCGATCCTCTACTACAATGAGCAGTTCTTC. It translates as CSVDAILYYNEQFF.